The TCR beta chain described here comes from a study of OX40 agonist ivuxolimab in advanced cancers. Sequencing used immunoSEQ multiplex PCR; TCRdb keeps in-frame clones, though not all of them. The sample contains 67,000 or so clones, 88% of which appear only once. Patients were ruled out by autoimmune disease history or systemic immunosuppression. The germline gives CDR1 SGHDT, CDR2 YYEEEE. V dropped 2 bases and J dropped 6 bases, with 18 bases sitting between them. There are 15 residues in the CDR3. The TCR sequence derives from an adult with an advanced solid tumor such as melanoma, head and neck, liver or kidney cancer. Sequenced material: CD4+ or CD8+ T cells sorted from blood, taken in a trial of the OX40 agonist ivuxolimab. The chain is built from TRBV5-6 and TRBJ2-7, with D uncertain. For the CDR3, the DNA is TGTGCCAGCAGCTTAATAGGTCAAATCCCCGGCGAGCAGTACTTC. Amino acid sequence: CASSLIGQIPGEQYF. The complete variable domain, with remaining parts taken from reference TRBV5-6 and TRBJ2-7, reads DAGVTQSPTHLIKTRGQQVTLRCSPKSGHDTVSWYQQALGQGPQFIFQYYEEEERQRGNFPDRFSGHQFPNYSSELNVNALLLGDSALYLCASSLIGQIPGEQYFGPGTRLTVT.